Described below is a single TCR beta chain sequence and its context. Its antigen is as yet unknown. The sample originates from a study of siplizumab effects on memory and regulatory T cells. The V gene end was trimmed by 3 bases and the J gene end by 3 bases; junction bases not matched to a gene: 4. Germline V lookup: CDR1 MNHNS, CDR2 SASEGT. The CDR3 totals 14 residues. Per-sample assaying covered some 10^5 TCR templates. Assay used: immunoSEQ multiplex PCR; TCRdb lists only in-frame clones, some missing. The sample lists some 81,000 clones, approximately 95% seen once, with 15% to 20% in the top ten. Study-wide results and caveats: Roughly 80-97% of dividing CD4+ or CD8+ clones were without an attributable naive or memory phenotype. Alloreactive sequences from unstimulated CD4+ memory cells fell significantly with siplizumab.

Sequencing used CD8+ T cells sorted from blood. This rearrangement joins TRBV6-1 to TRBJ2-7, with TRBD1 matching 8 bases. The origin of this receptor is a human donor in good health. CDR3: CASSDDRGHYEQYF. For the CDR3, the DNA is TGTGCCAGCAGTGATGACAGGGGACACTACGAGCAGTACTTC.